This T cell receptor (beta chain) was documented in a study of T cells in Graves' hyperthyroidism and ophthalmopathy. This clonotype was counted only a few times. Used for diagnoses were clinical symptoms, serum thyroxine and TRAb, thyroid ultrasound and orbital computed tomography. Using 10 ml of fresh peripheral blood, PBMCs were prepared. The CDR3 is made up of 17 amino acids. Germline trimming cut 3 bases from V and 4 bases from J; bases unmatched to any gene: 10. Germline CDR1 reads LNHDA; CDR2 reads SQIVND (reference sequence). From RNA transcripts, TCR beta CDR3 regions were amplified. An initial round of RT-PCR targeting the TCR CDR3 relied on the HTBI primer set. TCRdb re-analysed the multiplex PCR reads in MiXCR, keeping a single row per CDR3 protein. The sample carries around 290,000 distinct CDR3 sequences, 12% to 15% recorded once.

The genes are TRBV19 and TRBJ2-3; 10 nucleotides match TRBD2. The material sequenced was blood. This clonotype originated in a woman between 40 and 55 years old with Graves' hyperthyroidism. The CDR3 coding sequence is TGTGCCAGTAGTATCCTAGCGGGAGCGTTCAGTGCAGATACGCAGTATTTT. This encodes CASSILAGAFSADTQYF.